This record concerns one T cell receptor beta chain sequence. The antigen is unknown. Between the trimmed V and J ends, which lost 6 bases and 5 bases, there was a span of 10 bases. Per the germline V gene, CDR1 is MDHEN and CDR2 is SYDVKM. The CDR3 has 12 residues. This entry belongs to a study of cytomegalovirus exposure and HLA in healthy donors. Whole-study findings and limits: Most TCRs appeared rarely, but some public TCRs recurred in many donors. Reported results showed that the classifier diagnosed cytomegalovirus status with high specificity and sensitivity. The tendency of first-cohort TCR clusters to co-occur in the 90 to 150 validation repertoires emerged from a later analysis. Cytomegalovirus-associated TCR beta chains were listed, numbering some 170.

Measured with immunoSEQ multiplex PCR; TCRdb has only the in-frame clones, and not every one. The table records 95,000 to 150,000 clones, 94% of them present only once. The sequenced material came from PBMCs. This TCR was sampled from a woman aged 18 to 35 in good health and CMV-seronegative. The chain is built from TRBV28 and TRBJ1-1; no clear D gene. The CDR3 loop reads CASRPPGTEAFF. The DNA for the CDR3 is TGTGCCAGCAGACCACCCGGGACTGAAGCTTTCTTT.